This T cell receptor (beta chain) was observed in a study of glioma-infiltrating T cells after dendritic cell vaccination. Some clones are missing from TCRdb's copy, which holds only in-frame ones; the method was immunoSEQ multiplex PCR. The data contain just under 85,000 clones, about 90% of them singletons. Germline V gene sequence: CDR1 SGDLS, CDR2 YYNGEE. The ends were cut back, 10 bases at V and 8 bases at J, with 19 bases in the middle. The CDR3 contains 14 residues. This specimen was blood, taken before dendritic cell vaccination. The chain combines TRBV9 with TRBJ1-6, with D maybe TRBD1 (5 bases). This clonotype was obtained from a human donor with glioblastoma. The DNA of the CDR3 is TGTGCCCAGCCCGAGCGGGACCAGGATTCACCCCTCCACTTT. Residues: CAQPERDQDSPLHF.